This T cell receptor (beta chain) was observed in a study of blood T cell repertoires in COVID-19 (dated by TCRdb to the early 2020s). About the full investigation: The collaborator samples originated in the United States, Italy and Spain and spanned the acute and convalescent phases of COVID-19. The prospective study material was composed of cDNA or gDNA derived from T cells, B-cell-depleted T cells, or PBMCs. Deeply sampled blood TCRbeta repertoires from subjects exposed to, actively infected with, or recovered from COVID-19 were included in the dataset. A freely available public database, intended as a resource for researchers studying the immune response to SARS-CoV-2, is where the repertoires were released. The samples were drawn from the first 160 participants of the ongoing ImmuneRACE study and from 950 to 1,500 subjects provided by 6 global collaborators. Sample metadata almost always included a de-identified subject ID, COVID-19 status, age in years and sex. Where available, HLA class I and class II types were taken from metadata supplied by the sample provider and were not determined by assay-based typing.

Whole blood was collected in K2EDTA tubes by collaborating institutions according to the institutions' own protocols. For TCRbeta analysis, collaborators shipped samples as frozen whole blood, isolated PBMCs, or DNA extracted from either of those sample types. TCRbeta CDR3 regions were amplified from genomic DNA by means of the immunoSEQ Assay, a bias-controlled multiplex PCR. The source study handled its data this way. Nucleated cell counts per sample were estimated from amplification of reference gene primers within the assay. Sequence reads were collapsed and filtered to measure the absolute abundance of every unique TCRbeta CDR3 rearrangement. For each sample, productive Simpson clonality was calculated as the square root of Simpson's diversity index across productive rearrangements. TCRdb took this table from immuneACCESS and kept in-frame rearrangements with V and J called. Such tables lack part of the clones; where checked against another copy, unresolved V genes explain under half of the gap, and the rest is unexplained. V and J calls plus clone size are reproduced from that table; the DNA served to infer D and trimming. Present in this sample are 160,000 or so clones, around 83% of which were seen just once. The ten largest clonotypes hold approximately 1% of the sample.

Overall results and qualifications from the work: Clinical and demographic metadata were provided uncurated, with the amount varying by source and participant.

V sheds 1 base and J sheds 7 bases, leaving 15 bases between their ends. CDR1 and CDR2 (SGHNT, YYREEE) derive from the germline V gene (reference sequence). From its cysteine to its phenylalanine, the CDR3 spans 15 amino acids. The read is trimmed to its CDR3 DNA, 45 bases read in frame from base 1. As regards this clone: What this receptor recognizes is not known. No per-base quality is available; no much larger clone lies one base away.

The receptor was derived from a man aged 40-50 years with acute or convalescent COVID-19. The sequenced sample consisted of peripheral blood. The chain employs TRBV5-4 and TRBJ2-1, with TRBD2 tentatively as D gene (7 bases match). In nucleotide form, the sequence is TGTGCCAGCAGCTTGATCGGGGGGCTCGGAAATGAGCAGTTCTTC. Its protein reads: CASSLIGGLGNEQFF.